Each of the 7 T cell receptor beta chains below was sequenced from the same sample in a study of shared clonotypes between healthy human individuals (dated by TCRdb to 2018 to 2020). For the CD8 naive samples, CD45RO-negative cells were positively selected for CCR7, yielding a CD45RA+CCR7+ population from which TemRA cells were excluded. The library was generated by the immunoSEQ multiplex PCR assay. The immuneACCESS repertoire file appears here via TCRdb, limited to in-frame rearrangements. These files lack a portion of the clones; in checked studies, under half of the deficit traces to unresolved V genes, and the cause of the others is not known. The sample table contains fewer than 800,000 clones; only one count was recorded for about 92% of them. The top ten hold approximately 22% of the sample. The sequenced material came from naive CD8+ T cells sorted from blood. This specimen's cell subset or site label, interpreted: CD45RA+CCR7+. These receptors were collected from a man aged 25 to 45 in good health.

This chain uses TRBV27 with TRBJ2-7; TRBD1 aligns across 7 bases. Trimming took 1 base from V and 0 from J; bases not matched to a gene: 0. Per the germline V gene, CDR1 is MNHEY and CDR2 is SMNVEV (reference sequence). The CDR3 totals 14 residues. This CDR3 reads CASSLWDSSYEQYF. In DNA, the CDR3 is TGTGCCAGCAGTTTATGGGACAGCTCCTACGAGCAGTACTTC.

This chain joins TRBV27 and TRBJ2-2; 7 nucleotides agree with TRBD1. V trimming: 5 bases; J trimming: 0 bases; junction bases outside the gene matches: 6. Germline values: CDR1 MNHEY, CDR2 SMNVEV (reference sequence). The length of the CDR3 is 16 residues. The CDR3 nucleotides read TGTGCCAGCAGTAAATCAGGGGGTTCGAACACCGGGGAGCTGTTTTTT. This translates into CASSKSGGSNTGELFF.

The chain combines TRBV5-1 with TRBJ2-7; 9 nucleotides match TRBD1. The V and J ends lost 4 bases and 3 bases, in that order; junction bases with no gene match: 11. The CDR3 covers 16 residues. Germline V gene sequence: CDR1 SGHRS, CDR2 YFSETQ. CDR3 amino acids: CASSPIHGDRDYEQYF. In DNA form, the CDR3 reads TGCGCCAGCAGCCCCATTCACGGGGACAGGGACTACGAGCAGTACTTC.

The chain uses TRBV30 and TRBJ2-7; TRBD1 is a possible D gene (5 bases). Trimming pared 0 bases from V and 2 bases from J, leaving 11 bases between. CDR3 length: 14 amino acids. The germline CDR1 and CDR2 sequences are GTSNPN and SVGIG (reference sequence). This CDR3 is CAWSVPRVTYEQYF. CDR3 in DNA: TGTGCCTGGAGTGTACCCAGGGTTACCTACGAGCAGTACTTC.

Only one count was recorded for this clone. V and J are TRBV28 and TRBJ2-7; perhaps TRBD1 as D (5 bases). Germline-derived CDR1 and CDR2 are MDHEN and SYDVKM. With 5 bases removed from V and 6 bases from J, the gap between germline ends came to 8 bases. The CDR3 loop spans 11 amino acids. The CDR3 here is CASSQGFEQYF. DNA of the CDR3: TGTGCCAGCAGTCAGGGTTTCGAGCAGTACTTC.

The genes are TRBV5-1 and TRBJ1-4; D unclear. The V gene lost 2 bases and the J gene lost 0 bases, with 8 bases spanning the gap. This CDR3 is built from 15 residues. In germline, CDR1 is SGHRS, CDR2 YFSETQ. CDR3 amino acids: CASSLNGATNEKLFF. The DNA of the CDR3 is TGCGCCAGCAGCTTAAACGGAGCAACTAATGAAAAACTGTTTTTT.

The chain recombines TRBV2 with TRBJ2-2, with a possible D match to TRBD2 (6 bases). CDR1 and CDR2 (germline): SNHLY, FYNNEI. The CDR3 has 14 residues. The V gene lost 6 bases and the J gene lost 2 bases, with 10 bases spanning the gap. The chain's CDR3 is CASSAGINTGELFF. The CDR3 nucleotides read TGTGCCAGCAGCGCGGGGATTAACACCGGGGAGCTGTTTTTT.